The rows below give T cell receptor beta chains drawn from one sample of a study of preoperative IRX-2 immunotherapy in early breast cancer. The assay was immunoSEQ multiplex PCR, and TCRdb's table has in-frame clones only and misses some. The repertoire holds 55,000 to 70,000 clones, roughly 95% seen once, with under 2% in the top ten. The sample was acquired from a patient treated with IRX-2 immunotherapy. These receptors were collected from a human donor with breast cancer. Both conserved end residues are part of each CDR3. A D gene is named only where the DNA matches it firmly. Expanded clones are given a class, and other clones once, few, many or no size at all.

j_call v_call clone_size d_call cdr3_aa cdr3_nt
TRBJ1-6 TRBV2 few . CASSTLSSYNSPLHF TGTGCCAGCAGCACACTCAGCTCCTATAATTCACCCCTCCACTTT
TRBJ2-5 TRBV4-1 once . CASSQDDEAGPAGTQYF TGCGCCAGCAGCCAAGATGACGAGGCGGGTCCCGCAGGGACCCAGTACTTC
TRBJ1-2 TRBV6-5 . . CASSYSSSHYGYTF TGTGCCAGCAGTTACTCGTCGTCGCATTATGGCTACACCTTC
TRBJ2-7 TRBV4-2 . TRBD1 CASSQYRGADEQYF TGTGCCAGCAGCCAATACAGGGGGGCGGACGAGCAGTACTTC
TRBJ1-2 TRBV2 . TRBD1 CASSEGTGNGYTF TGTGCCAGCAGTGAAGGGACAGGTAATGGCTACACCTTC
TRBJ2-5 TRBV5-1 . . CASRSHRSQETQYF TGCGCCAGCAGAAGTCACAGGTCACAAGAGACCCAGTACTTC
TRBJ2-1 TRBV28 . . CASSLYRRADEQFF TGTGCCAGCAGTTTATACCGCAGAGCGGATGAGCAGTTCTTC
TRBJ1-2 TRBV7-2 . . CASSTGTSKANYGYTF TGTGCCAGCAGCACCGGGACCTCAAAAGCCAACTATGGCTACACCTTC
TRBJ1-1 TRBV10-3 . . CAIRREQGTEAFF TGTGCCATCAGACGGGAACAGGGCACTGAAGCTTTCTTT
TRBJ2-7 TRBV7-8 . TRBD2 CASSLAGGTEQYF TGTGCCAGCAGCTTAGCGGGAGGGACCGAGCAGTACTTC
TRBJ1-5 TRBV6-1 . . CASSRDSLSNQPQHF TGTGCCAGCAGTCGGGACTCTCTGAGCAATCAGCCCCAGCATTTT
TRBJ2-5 TRBV28 . . CASSPASSVQETQYF TGTGCCAGCAGCCCAGCCTCTAGTGTCCAAGAGACCCAGTACTTC
TRBJ2-7 TRBV11-2 . TRBD2 CASRTTAGGPHEQYF TGTGCCAGCAGAACGACGGCGGGAGGCCCCCACGAGCAGTACTTC
TRBJ1-2 TRBV6-5 once . CASSRDRSNYGYTF TGTGCCAGCAGTAGAGACAGGTCCAACTATGGCTACACCTTC
TRBJ2-2 TRBV7-9 . TRBD1 CASSLAARGLPGELFF TGTGCCAGCAGCTTAGCGGCCAGGGGGCTTCCCGGGGAGCTGTTTTTT
TRBJ1-4 TRBV5-8 . . CASTLSGVNEKLFF TGTGCCAGCACCCTCAGCGGGGTGAATGAAAAACTGTTTTTT
TRBJ2-2 TRBV7-2 . . CASSLDLGWGELFF TGTGCCAGCAGCTTAGATCTAGGATGGGGGGAGCTGTTTTTT
TRBJ2-3 TRBV6-1 . . CASSFGRATDTQYF TGTGCCAGCAGTTTTGGCAGGGCGACAGATACGCAGTATTTT
TRBJ2-1 TRBV9 . TRBD2 CASSYNSGRWHEQFF TGTGCCAGCAGTTATAATAGCGGGAGGTGGCATGAGCAGTTCTTC
TRBJ1-1 TRBV19 . . CASSTRSGFTEAFF TGTGCCAGTAGCACCCGCTCAGGTTTTACTGAAGCTTTCTTT
TRBJ1-2 TRBV19 . TRBD1 CASIPTGINYGYTF TGTGCCAGTATCCCGACAGGGATTAACTATGGCTACACCTTC
TRBJ1-1 TRBV11-2 . TRBD1 CASSLILPGQGTRTEAFF TGTGCCAGCAGCCTCATTCTGCCCGGACAGGGAACGAGGACTGAAGCTTTCTTT
TRBJ1-2 TRBV30 . . CASLGGTYGYTF TGTGCCTCCCTCGGCGGGACCTATGGCTACACCTTC
TRBJ2-5 TRBV5-4 . . CASSLPRRKETQYF TGTGCCAGCAGCTTGCCCAGGAGAAAAGAGACCCAGTACTTC
TRBJ1-2 TRBV5-6 . . CASGRQGNGYTF TGTGCCAGCGGCCGACAAGGCAATGGCTACACCTTC
TRBJ2-3 TRBV9 . . CASSANRDPSWSTDTQYF TGTGCCAGCAGCGCGAACCGGGATCCTAGCTGGAGCACAGATACGCAGTATTTT
TRBJ2-7 TRBV27 . TRBD2 CASSSRLAGFTSSYEQYF TGTGCCAGCAGTTCCCGACTAGCGGGATTTACGAGCTCCTACGAGCAGTACTTC
TRBJ1-4 TRBV5-1 . . CASSLQAQGSSGKLFF TGCGCCAGCAGCCTCCAGGCCCAGGGGTCCTCTGGAAAACTGTTTTTT
TRBJ1-4 TRBV10-3 . . CAIRGPGEKLFF TGTGCCATCAGGGGACCGGGCGAAAAACTGTTTTTT
TRBJ1-2 TRBV11-2 . . CASSLSGRYGYTF TGTGCCAGCAGCTTATCAGGACGTTATGGCTACACCTTC
TRBJ1-1 TRBV28 once . CASRRTGQGVHFF TGTGCCAGCAGGCGTACGGGGCAAGGCGTTCATTTCTTT
TRBJ2-1 TRBV11-2 . TRBD1 CASSPITGTEYNEQFF TGTGCCAGCAGCCCCATCACCGGGACAGAGTACAATGAGCAGTTCTTC
TRBJ1-2 TRBV30 . . CARQDGGPYGYTF TGTGCCCGCCAGGACGGCGGACCCTATGGCTACACCTTC
TRBJ1-2 TRBV14 . . CASSQDWAGFYTF TGTGCCAGCAGCCAAGATTGGGCAGGTTTTTACACCTTC
TRBJ2-3 TRBV4-2 . . CASSQGGYRVGHRDTQYF TGTGCCAGCAGCCAAGGTGGATACAGGGTTGGCCACAGGGATACGCAGTATTTT
TRBJ2-1 TRBV15 once . CATVVDASSYNEQFF TGTGCCACCGTTGTTGACGCGAGCTCCTACAATGAGCAGTTCTTC
TRBJ2-1 TRBV7-2 . TRBD1 CASSLGGGGSNEQFF TGTGCCAGCAGCTTAGGAGGGGGCGGTTCCAATGAGCAGTTCTTC
TRBJ1-2 TRBV19 once TRBD1 CASSLSQGGGDYGYTF TGTGCCAGTAGTCTGTCCCAGGGGGGGGGCGACTATGGCTACACCTTC
TRBJ2-7 TRBV7-2 . . CASSRRTATSSYEQYF TGTGCCAGCAGCCGAAGGACGGCTACTAGCTCCTACGAGCAGTACTTC